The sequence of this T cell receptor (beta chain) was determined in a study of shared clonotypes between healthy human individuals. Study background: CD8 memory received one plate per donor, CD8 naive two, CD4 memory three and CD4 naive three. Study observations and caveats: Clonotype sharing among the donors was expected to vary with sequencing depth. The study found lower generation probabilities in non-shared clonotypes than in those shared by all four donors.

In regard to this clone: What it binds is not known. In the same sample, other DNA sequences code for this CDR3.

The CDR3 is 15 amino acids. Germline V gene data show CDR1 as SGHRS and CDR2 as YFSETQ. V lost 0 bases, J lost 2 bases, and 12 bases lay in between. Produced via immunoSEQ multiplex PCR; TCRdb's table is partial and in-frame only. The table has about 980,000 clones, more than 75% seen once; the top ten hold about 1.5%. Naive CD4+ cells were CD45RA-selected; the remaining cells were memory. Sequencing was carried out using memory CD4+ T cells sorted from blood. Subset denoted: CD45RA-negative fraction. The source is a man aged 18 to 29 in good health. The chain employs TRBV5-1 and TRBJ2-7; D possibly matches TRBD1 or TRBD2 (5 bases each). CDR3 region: CASSLDGQGAYEQYF. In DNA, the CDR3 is TGCGCCAGCAGCTTGGACGGGCAGGGAGCCTACGAGCAGTACTTC.